These 30 T cell receptor beta chains came from one sample sequenced in a study of OX40 agonist ivuxolimab in advanced cancers. Clones were read by immunoSEQ multiplex PCR, and TCRdb kept only the in-frame ones, dropping some. The top ten hold under 4% of the sample, which has about 50,000 clones, more than 75% seen once. Here the sequenced sample was CD4+ or CD8+ T cells sorted from blood, taken in a trial of the OX40 agonist ivuxolimab. The receptors were sampled from an adult with an advanced solid tumor such as melanoma, head and neck, liver or kidney cancer.

In this sample, this clone turned up once. The rearrangement uses TRBV7-2 and TRBJ1-2; tentative D call: TRBD1 (5 bases). From germline, CDR1 is SGHTA and CDR2 FQGNSA. This CDR3 has 14 residues. The V and J ends lost 4 bases and 3 bases respectively, with 12 bases between them. The CDR3 DNA reads as TGTGCCAGCAGCTCAGTCCGGGGCTACTATGGCTACACCTTC. Protein: CASSSVRGYYGYTF.

This chain connects TRBV18 to TRBJ2-2; TRBD1 agrees at 11 bases. Trimming cost V 3 bases and J 6 bases; bases outside gene matches: 9. The CDR3 spans 17 residues. Looked up from germline, CDR1 is KGHSH and CDR2 is LQKENI. CDR3 loop: CASSPGQGARRAGELFF. In nucleotides, the CDR3 is TGTGCCAGCTCACCCGGACAGGGGGCAAGAAGAGCCGGGGAGCTGTTTTTT.

This clone was picked up one time. This sequence joins TRBV2 and TRBJ2-1, with TRBD2 matching over 8 bases. CDR3 length equals 15 residues. Germline lookup yields CDR1 SNHLY and CDR2 FYNNEI. The V and J ends lost 10 bases and 1 base, in that order; junction bases with no gene match: 9. CDR3 sequence: CATKASGGSYNEQFF. CDR3 bases: TGTGCCACCAAGGCCAGCGGGGGTTCCTACAATGAGCAGTTCTTC.

The CDR3 reads CASSLGQGAYEQYF. The CDR3 nucleotides are TGCGCCAGCAGCTTGGGACAGGGGGCGTACGAGCAGTACTTC. The V and J genes are TRBV5-1 and TRBJ2-5, with 10 bases matching TRBD1. The J call is uncertain, as TRBJ2-7 better fits the DNA end. The germline V gene has CDR1 SGHRS and CDR2 YFSETQ. The CDR3 is 14 amino acids.

The rearrangement joins TRBV7-8 to TRBJ2-3, with D unresolved. This CDR3 has 14 amino acids. CDR1 and CDR2 (germline): SGHVS, FQNEAQ. Trimming shortened V by 5 bases and J by 5 bases, and 14 bases separated the two germline ends. DNA of the CDR3: TGTGCCAGCAGCCCTAGGTCCGAGGAAGATACGCAGTATTTT. This gives the protein CASSPRSEEDTQYF.

This rearrangement joins TRBV7-2 to TRBJ2-5, with 14 bases identical to TRBD2. The CDR3 totals 16 residues. Germline-derived CDR1 and CDR2 are SGHTA and FQGNSA. With V trimmed by 6 bases and J by 5 bases, 8 bases remained unmatched. CDR3: CASRQTSGGAGETQYF. For the CDR3, the DNA is TGTGCCAGCAGACAGACTAGCGGGGGGGCCGGGGAGACCCAGTACTTC. The full variable domain, with the rest looked up from reference TRBV7-2 and TRBJ2-5, is GAGVSQSPSNKVTEKGKDVELRCDPISGHTALYWYRQSLGQGLEFLIYFQGNSAPDKSGLPSDRFSAERTGGSVSTLTIQRTQQEDSAVYLCASRQTSGGAGETQYFGPGTRLLVL.

The chain recombines TRBV28 with TRBJ1-5; 7 bases line up with TRBD1. The CDR3 loop spans 12 amino acids. After removal of 8 bases from V and 4 bases from J, the junction contained 2 bases not matched to a gene. The germline V gene has CDR1 MDHEN and CDR2 SYDVKM. CDR3 nucleotides: TGTGCCAGCGACAGGGCGAATCAGCCCCAGCATTTT. This gives the protein CASDRANQPQHF.

The V call is TRBV7-9, the J call TRBJ1-2; possibly TRBD1 for D (5 bases). This CDR3 has 13 amino acids. CDR1 and CDR2 (germline): SEHNR, FQNEAQ (reference sequence). V gave up 5 bases and J gave up 8 bases, with 15 bases separating them. CDR3 residues: CASSRPGLGGYTF. The DNA of the CDR3 is TGTGCCAGCAGCCGGCCAGGGCTGGGGGGCTACACCTTC.

The chain recombines TRBV27 with TRBJ2-7; D unclear. V lost 4 bases, J lost 3 bases, and 13 bases lay in between. This CDR3 has 14 residues. Germline-derived CDR1 and CDR2 are MNHEY and SMNVEV (reference sequence). CDR3 nucleotide sequence: TGTGCCAGCAGTTCGGTACCTTTTAACTACGAGCAGTACTTC. Amino acids: CASSSVPFNYEQYF.

This chain connects TRBV5-8 to TRBJ2-5; D is uncertain. This CDR3 spans 13 amino acids. Germline lookup yields CDR1 SGHTS and CDR2 YDEGEE. The V and J ends lost 4 bases and 2 bases respectively, with 9 bases between them. In nucleotides, the CDR3 is TGTGCCAGCAGCCCCCCCGGACAAGAGACCCAGTACTTC. Its protein is CASSPPGQETQYF.

This chain uses TRBV7-6 with TRBJ2-7, with 10 bases that match TRBD1. The CDR3 is 14 residues long. The trim removed 5 bases at V and 6 bases at J, leaving 7 bases unmatched. The V gene's germline CDR1 is SGHVS and CDR2 FNYEAQ. CDR3 loop: CASSAGTGEREQYF. CDR3 in DNA: TGTGCCAGCAGCGCCGGGACAGGGGAGCGCGAGCAGTACTTC. The full variable domain, completed using reference TRBV7-6 and TRBJ2-7, is GAGVSQSPRYKVTKRGQDVALRCDPISGHVSLYWYRQALGQGPEFLTYFNYEAQQDKSGLPNDRFSAERPEGSISTLTIQRTEQRDSAMYRCASSAGTGEREQYFGPGTRLTVT.

V is TRBV4-3 and J is TRBJ1-5; tentatively, D is TRBD1 (6 bases). The germline V and J ends were trimmed by 0 bases and 6 bases, with 15 bases remaining between them. Germline lookup yields CDR1 LGHNA and CDR2 YSLEER. CDR3 size: 16 residues. Here the CDR3 DNA reads TGCGCCAGCAGCCAAGATCGAGGGGGGACAACTCAGCCCCAGCATTTT. It translates to CASSQDRGGTTQPQHF.

The rearrangement joins TRBV5-1 to TRBJ2-6; no clear D. Germline CDR1 reads SGHRS; CDR2 reads YFSETQ. V was clipped by 4 bases and J by 0 bases, with 8 bases between them. The CDR3 has 15 residues. This CDR3 reads CASSPINSGANVLTF. In DNA, the CDR3 is TGCGCCAGCAGCCCCATTAACTCTGGGGCCAACGTCCTGACTTTC.

The rearrangement uses TRBV2 and TRBJ2-1; TRBD2 matches 10 bases. The CDR3 is 16 amino acids. Per the germline V gene, CDR1 is SNHLY and CDR2 is FYNNEI. V trimming: 0 bases; J trimming: 3 bases; junction bases outside the gene matches: 2. The CDR3 DNA is TGTGCCAGCAGTGAAGCGCGGACTAGCGGCTACAATGAGCAGTTCTTC. Its protein product is CASSEARTSGYNEQFF.

The rearrangement uses TRBV2 and TRBJ1-5, with TRBD1 as a possible D gene (5 bases). Germline V lookup: CDR1 SNHLY, CDR2 FYNNEI. Between the trimmed V and J ends, which lost 3 bases and 3 bases, there was a span of 15 bases. The CDR3 is made up of 16 amino acids. The CDR3 sequence: CASSERGSRINQPQHF. DNA of the CDR3: TGTGCCAGCAGTGAGAGGGGCTCCAGGATCAATCAGCCCCAGCATTTT.

A single count supports this clone. V is TRBV29-1 and J is TRBJ2-1; D is unresolved. Per the germline V gene, CDR1 is SQVTM and CDR2 is ANQGSEA. V was pared by 3 bases and J by 4 bases, with 13 bases between. The CDR3 spans 14 residues. CDR3 bases: TGCAGCGTTGATGTACCCCGAAGATACAATGAGCAGTTCTTC. It is translated as CSVDVPRRYNEQFF.

The V call is TRBV5-1, the J call TRBJ1-5, with a possible D match to TRBD1 (6 bases). The CDR3 runs 16 residues. The germline CDR1 and CDR2 sequences are SGHRS and YFSETQ. V was trimmed by 5 bases and J by 0 bases, leaving 15 bases between them. CDR3 nucleotides: TGCGCCAGCAGGCTGGGGGGGGCCGATAGCAATCAGCCCCAGCATTTT. Residues: CASRLGGADSNQPQHF.

This clone has more than one count but fewer than ten. The V call is TRBV6-1, the J call TRBJ1-1; 7 bases line up with TRBD1. The CDR3 spans 15 residues. The ends lost 1 base at V and 7 bases at J; junction bases unmatched: 9. Germline CDR1 and CDR2: MNHNS and SASEGT. The CDR3 is CASSEVSRTGGEAFF. In nucleotides, the CDR3 is TGTGCCAGCAGTGAAGTTTCTCGGACAGGCGGTGAAGCTTTCTTT.

The CDR3 DNA sequence: TGTGCCATCAGAACGGAGGGGTTAGCGGATGGAAACACCATATATTTT. It yields the protein CAIRTEGLADGNTIYF. The chain couples TRBV10-3 to TRBJ1-3; possibly TRBD1 for D (5 bases). This CDR3 comprises 16 residues. CDR1 is ENHRY, CDR2 SYGVKD, per germline. Deletions cut 6 bases from V and 3 bases from J, with 18 bases between.

V gene TRBV21-1 combines with J gene TRBJ1-5. TRBV21-1 is noted as a pseudogene. This CDR3 has 14 amino acids. In DNA, the CDR3 is TGTGCCAGCAGCATCGGGGAAAGCAATCAGCCCCAGCATTTT. Translating it yields CASSIGESNQPQHF.

This sequence joins TRBV30 and TRBJ2-5; D gene uncertain. CDR1 and CDR2 (germline): GTSNPN, SVGIG (reference sequence). The length of the CDR3 is 12 residues. Trimming took off 3 bases at V and 9 bases at J, with 14 bases between the two ends. The CDR3 sequence is CAWRNGPVAQYF. The CDR3 nucleotides are TGTGCCTGGAGGAACGGACCAGTGGCCCAGTACTTC.

There are a few counts of this clone. The CDR3 loop reads CASSFGGEIYNYGYTF. The CDR3 nucleotides read TGTGCCAGCAGTTTTGGGGGCGAAATTTATAACTATGGCTACACCTTC. J is TRBJ1-2 and V is TRBV28; D might be TRBD1 (6 bases). There are 16 residues in the CDR3. V lost 3 bases and J lost 1, with 15 bases in between. The germline CDR1 and CDR2 sequences are MDHEN and SYDVKM.

CDR3 DNA: TGTGCCAGCAGCTTGGCCCCATCCGGCTCCTACGAGCAGTACTTC. Its translation: CASSLAPSGSYEQYF. The chain combines TRBV5-6 with TRBJ2-7; D not certain. CDR1 is SGHDT and CDR2 is YYEEEE in the germline V gene. The CDR3 runs 15 residues. V lost 0 bases to trimming and J lost 0 bases, with 10 bases between them.

CDR3 coding DNA: TGCGCCAGCAGCTCCGCGGGGTCTAGCACAGATACGCAGTATTTT. It encodes CASSSAGSSTDTQYF. The rearrangement uses TRBV5-1 and TRBJ2-3, with TRBD2 as a possible D gene (6 bases). Germline CDR1 is SGHRS and CDR2 is YFSETQ. V lost 3 bases and J lost 0, with 11 bases in between. CDR3 length: 15 residues.

This chain connects TRBV4-1 to TRBJ1-1, with unresolved D. V lost 1 base, J lost 3 bases, and 12 bases lay in between. CDR3 length equals 15 residues. From germline, CDR1 is MGHRA and CDR2 YSYEKL. CDR3 sequence reads: CASSQVTGRDTEAFF. CDR3 DNA sequence: TGCGCCAGCAGCCAAGTTACCGGGAGAGACACTGAAGCTTTCTTT.

This clone was recorded only once. This sequence joins TRBV7-8 and TRBJ2-5, with D possibly being TRBD1 (6 bases). V was trimmed by 5 bases and J by 4 bases, leaving 11 bases between them. Per germline, CDR1 SGHVS and CDR2 FQNEAQ. The CDR3 consists of 13 residues. This CDR3 reads CASSRWGRETQYF. The DNA of the CDR3 is TGTGCCAGCAGCCGTTGGGGGCGAGAGACCCAGTACTTC.

This clone was counted a few times. The same CDR3 is also encoded by other DNA sequences in this sample. The chain combines TRBV5-4 with TRBJ1-5, with D possibly TRBD1 on 5 matching bases. V was shortened by 2 bases and J by 1 base, with 7 bases between the two germline ends. CDR3 length: 14 amino acids. Germline V lookup: CDR1 SGHNT, CDR2 YYREEE (reference sequence). As DNA, the CDR3 is TGTGCCAGCAGCTTCGGGGGGAGCAATCAGCCCCAGCATTTT. Protein product: CASSFGGSNQPQHF.

V is TRBV7-9 and J is TRBJ2-7; 10 bases match TRBD1. V gave up 3 bases and J gave up 7 bases; unmatched junction bases: 3. The CDR3 contains 13 residues. Germline loops: CDR1 SEHNR, CDR2 FQNEAQ (reference sequence). The DNA for the CDR3 is TGTGCCAGCAGCTTTGGGACAGGGGAGGAGCAGTACTTC. Its translation: CASSFGTGEEQYF.

This sequence joins TRBV5-1 and TRBJ1-2, with D unclear. Trimming pared 0 bases from V and 5 bases from J, leaving 14 bases between. This CDR3 region has 15 residues. Germline assignment: CDR1 SGHRS and CDR2 YFSETQ. CDR3 DNA: TGCGCCAGCAGCTTGGACCAGCCTCGGCGGTATGGCTACACCTTC. Translating gives CASSLDQPRRYGYTF.

The gene calls are TRBV27 and TRBJ2-7, with 7 bases lining up with TRBD1. After removal of 4 bases from V and 0 bases from J, the junction contained 6 bases not matched to a gene. Germline-derived CDR1 and CDR2 are MNHEY and SMNVEV (reference sequence). The CDR3 has 15 residues. The CDR3 here is CASSSYGTASYEQYF. In nucleotides, the CDR3 is TGTGCCAGCAGTTCATACGGGACAGCCTCCTACGAGCAGTACTTC.